The rows below give T cell receptor beta chains drawn from one sample of a study of graft-versus-host responses after intestinal transplantation. Assay used: immunoSEQ multiplex PCR; TCRdb lists only in-frame clones, some missing. The table has 25,000 to 30,000 clones, around 96% seen once. The material sequenced was PBMCs, taken more than 29 days after intestinal transplant. These receptors all come from a human patient who received an intestinal transplant, so some T cells may come from the graft donor. The conserved cysteine and the conserved F or W are not part of the CDR3 here. D genes are given only for firm matches.

ASSPGLAGSYEQY,TRBV27,TRBD2,13
ASSYGQTYEQY,TRBV6-5,.,11
ASSLRANGGIQY,TRBV5-4,.,12
AWSHPGEGQY,TRBV30,.,10
ASSQLRWRTPRGTDTQY,TRBV4-1,.,17
ASSYRDEQY,TRBV6-5,.,9
ASSQTSGGYNEQF,TRBV7-9,TRBD2,13
ASSQGTAYTSREQY,TRBV4-1,.,14
ASSLGSNSYNEQF,TRBV11-2,.,13
ASSPGPWKQPQH,TRBV4-1,.,12
ASSQEFRDSNQPQH,TRBV4-3,.,14
ASSLSNSYEQY,TRBV5-6,.,11
ASSRTREGTGGRLNTEAF,TRBV4-1,TRBD1,18
ASSYGTGLVHEQF,TRBV6-5,.,13
ASSLAVTFTDTQY,TRBV5-5,.,13
ASSLSWTGKPLH,TRBV19,TRBD1,12
ASSQDKRGGAADTQY,TRBV4-1,TRBD2,15
ASRQARESNEQF,TRBV4-1,.,12
ASSQGVGSGYT,TRBV4-3,.,11
ASSEEFTDTQY,TRBV2,.,11
ASSEGTVRLTFEAF,TRBV5-6,TRBD1,14
ASSSSPGGSAYNEQF,TRBV5-4,TRBD2,15
ASSEGSNQPQH,TRBV10-2,.,11
ASSETAYNEQF,TRBV2,.,11
ASSQDSVGSYEQY,TRBV4-3,.,13
ASSRLLAGGEKLF,TRBV4-2,.,13
AWAPGTKQPQH,TRBV30,.,11
ASRGQTNEKLF,TRBV5-1,.,11
ASSFGQGKTEAF,TRBV6-5,TRBD1,12
ASSLASGSGNTIY,TRBV5-1,.,13
ASSLRQGRNTEAF,TRBV28,TRBD1,13
ASSLTRQGIYEQY,TRBV5-1,TRBD1,13
ATSRIQGYEQY,TRBV15,TRBD1,11
ASSLYGRTDTQY,TRBV28,.,12
ASSLAQLYGYT,TRBV7-9,.,11
ASRDDASSPYTDTQY,TRBV7-9,.,15